This T cell receptor beta chain stems from a study of radiation and T cells in renal cell carcinoma. Here immunoSEQ multiplex PCR was the method, and the copy in TCRdb shows in-frame clones only, minus some. The table has roughly 160,000 clones, about 88% seen once. Per germline, CDR1 SGHTA and CDR2 FQGNSA. V was cut by 2 bases and J by 5 bases, with 10 bases left in between. The CDR3 totals 14 residues. Indicated time point: blood 4 weeks post-SBRT, at nephrectomy. Sample treatment: 15 Gy SBRT to primary tumor, nephrectomy 4 weeks later. The sequenced sample was blood, obtained from a patient whose treatment included radiotherapy and nephrectomy. The V and J genes are TRBV7-2 and TRBJ1-5; D call uncertain. This TCR was recovered from a woman between 45 and 65 years old with renal cell carcinoma. The CDR3 loop is CASSLQLGYQPQHF. The CDR3 region has the DNA TGTGCCAGCAGCTTACAGCTTGGGTATCAGCCCCAGCATTTT.